Here is one T cell receptor (beta chain) with its context. This clone was counted once. The antigen it binds to is not known. No base quality information exists; no much larger clone differs at one position. The sample belongs to a study of T cell changes during pregnancy in multiple sclerosis (dated by TCRdb to between 2019 and 2020). As for the study more broadly: The study looked at changes in the T cell repertoire across pregnancy in women with multiple sclerosis.

The V end loses 2 bases and the J end loses 4 bases, and a stretch of 14 bases separates them. The CDR3 holds 16 amino acids from the cysteine to the phenylalanine. The read is trimmed to its CDR3 DNA, 48 bases read in frame from base 1. CDR1 is given as KGHSH and CDR2 as LQKENI, both from the germline V gene. Library method: the immunoSEQ multiplex PCR assay. TCRdb retrieved this table from immuneACCESS and kept in-frame rearrangements only. Not all clones are present; in checked studies, unresolved V genes account for under half, and no reason is known for the remainder. A total of 95,000 to 110,000 clones appear in this sample, roughly 93% of them only once. 0.75% to 0.95% of the sample is in the top ten clones.

Source: peripheral blood, taken after pregnancy. This chain joins TRBV18 to TRBJ2-2; TRBD1 is perhaps the D gene, given 5 matching bases. The sequence derives from a female donor with multiple sclerosis, enrolled in a pregnancy study. The CDR3 protein: CASSPKGRGTTGELFF. The DNA reads TGTGCCAGCTCACCAAAGGGAAGGGGTACCACCGGGGAGCTGTTTTTT.